The 20 T cell receptor beta chains presented below share a single source sample, sequenced in a study of blood T cell repertoires in COVID-19. Assay used: immunoSEQ multiplex PCR; TCRdb lists only in-frame clones, some missing. This repertoire shows about 130,000 clones, about four fifths found once; its top ten account for 15% to 20%. Source material: peripheral blood. Receptors were obtained from a man aged 25 to 40 with COVID-19, enrolled during active disease.

This clone was counted ten times or more. The chain joins TRBV9 to TRBJ2-7; 8 positions match TRBD2. The CDR3 loop spans 15 amino acids. J gave up 4 bases and V 0 bases, and 6 bases lay outside the gene matches. From germline, CDR1 is SGDLS and CDR2 YYNGEE. Here the CDR3 DNA reads TGTGCCAGCAGCGTAGGTCCGGGAGGGAATTACGAGCAGTACTTC. This encodes CASSVGPGGNYEQYF.

The rearrangement uses TRBV12-3 or TRBV12-4 and TRBJ1-6, with D hard to call. The CDR3 has 12 residues. The V end lost 4 bases, the J end lost 7 bases, and 5 bases lay between the germline ends. The CDR3 DNA is TGTGCCAGCAGTTCCTTCAATTCACCCCTCCACTTT. Its translation is CASSSFNSPLHF.

CDR3: CASSLYRGGAYEQYF. In DNA form, the CDR3 reads TGTGCCAGCAGTTTATACCGGGGGGGTGCCTACGAGCAGTACTTC. V gene TRBV28 combines with J gene TRBJ2-7; 8 bases are a match to TRBD2. The CDR3 spans 15 residues. Unmatched junction bases numbered 4, after V lost 1 base and J lost 2 bases. The germline V gene encodes CDR1 MDHEN and CDR2 SYDVKM.

This rearrangement joins TRBV6-5 to TRBJ1-2, with D perhaps TRBD1 (6 bases). This CDR3 region has 13 residues. The germline V and J ends were trimmed by 7 bases and 4 bases, with 13 bases remaining between them. CDR1 MNHEY and CDR2 SVGAGI come from the germline V gene. Here the CDR3 reads CASTRDTRYGYTF. In DNA, the CDR3 is TGTGCCAGCACCAGGGACACCCGCTATGGCTACACCTTC.

The CDR3 loop is CASSVQPQGAREQYF. For the CDR3, the DNA is TGTGCCAGCAGCGTCCAACCGCAGGGGGCCCGCGAGCAGTACTTC. The V gene is TRBV9, the J gene TRBJ2-7, with TRBD1 matching 8 bases. V was clipped by 2 bases and J by 6 bases; unmatched bases: 10. The CDR3 totals 15 residues. CDR1 SGDLS and CDR2 YYNGEE come from the germline V gene.

This sequence joins TRBV4-1 and TRBJ2-1, with 8 bases lining up with TRBD1. With V trimmed by 1 base and J by 3 bases, 5 bases remained unmatched. The CDR3 spans 16 residues. CDR1 is MGHRA and CDR2 is YSYEKL in the germline V gene. CDR3 in DNA: TGCGCCAGCAGCCAAGGACCCGGGACAGGCTACAATGAGCAGTTCTTC. It is translated as CASSQGPGTGYNEQFF.

The rearrangement links TRBV5-1 to TRBJ2-1; 7 bases fit TRBD2. This CDR3 has 15 amino acids. CDR1 is SGHRS and CDR2 is YFSETQ in the germline V gene. The ends lost 0 bases at V and 7 bases at J; junction bases unmatched: 7. The CDR3 loop is CASSLDGSSGNEQFF. Written as DNA, the CDR3 is TGCGCCAGCAGCTTGGACGGGAGTAGCGGGAATGAGCAGTTCTTC.

The CDR3, as DNA: TGTGCCAGCAGTTACACAGGGGATGAAAAACTGTTTTTT. The encoded protein is CASSYTGDEKLFF. This chain uses TRBV6-5 with TRBJ1-4, with 7 bases matching TRBD1. There are 13 residues in the CDR3. Germline lookup yields CDR1 MNHEY and CDR2 SVGAGI. The junction had 0 bases not matched to a gene; V was cut back by 2 bases and J by 6 bases.

This chain links TRBV19 with TRBJ2-1; possibly TRBD2 for D (5 bases). Germline CDR1 reads LNHDA; CDR2 reads SQIVND (reference sequence). V was trimmed by 1 base and J by 3 bases, leaving 10 bases between them. The CDR3 runs 15 residues. The CDR3 DNA sequence: TGTGCCAGTAGTATAGCAGCGGACCTCTACAATGAGCAGTTCTTC. It is translated as CASSIAADLYNEQFF.

The chain carries TRBV28 and TRBJ1-5; TRBD1 matches at 9 bases. Per germline, CDR1 MDHEN and CDR2 SYDVKM. The CDR3 spans 15 residues. V shed 5 bases, J shed 5 bases, and the junction held 7 bases outside the gene matches. The CDR3 here is CASSRTGTGYQPQHF. DNA of the CDR3: TGTGCCAGCAGTAGAACCGGGACAGGGTATCAGCCCCAGCATTTT.

The genes are TRBV7-2 and TRBJ1-1; tentatively, D is TRBD1 (6 bases). The CDR3 extends over 13 amino acids. Trimming removed 2 bases at V and 5 bases at J, with 9 bases between. Germline V gene data show CDR1 as SGHTA and CDR2 as FQGNSA. Written as DNA, the CDR3 is TGTGCCAGCAGCTTAAACAGGGAAACTGAAGCTTTCTTT. Residues: CASSLNRETEAFF. The entire variable domain, with the rest obtained from reference TRBV7-2 and TRBJ1-1, is as follows: GAGVSQSPSNKVTEKGKDVELRCDPISGHTALYWYRQSLGQGLEFLIYFQGNSAPDKSGLPSDRFSAERTGGSVSTLTIQRTQQEDSAVYLCASSLNRETEAFFGQGTRLTVV.

The chain carries TRBV6-5 and TRBJ1-1, with 8 bases matching TRBD1. Unmatched junction bases numbered 7, after V lost 4 bases and J lost 3 bases. The CDR3 is 15 residues long. Germline V gene sequence: CDR1 MNHEY, CDR2 SVGAGI. CDR3 protein: CASSSPGQDYTEAFF. The CDR3 DNA reads TGTGCCAGCAGTTCCCCGGGACAGGACTACACTGAAGCTTTCTTT.

This chain links TRBV11-1 with TRBJ2-3, with a weak D call TRBD2 (6 bases). The CDR3 has 16 amino acids. In germline, CDR1 is SGHAT, CDR2 FQDESV (reference sequence). V was trimmed by 1 base and J by 7 bases, leaving 18 bases between them. CDR3 sequence reads: CASSLGGSGWGHTQYF. The CDR3 nucleotides read TGTGCCAGCAGCTTAGGAGGGAGCGGGTGGGGCCATACGCAGTATTTT.

The V and J genes are TRBV10-2 and TRBJ1-2; unclear D gene. Per germline, CDR1 WSHSY and CDR2 SAAADI. Trimming took 0 bases from V and 7 from J, leaving 6 bases between them. The CDR3 runs to 12 residues. Here the CDR3 reads CASSESVGGYTF. DNA of the CDR3: TGCGCCAGCAGTGAGTCGGTCGGTGGCTACACCTTC.

The chain links TRBV19 to TRBJ2-1, with D possibly being TRBD2 (5 bases). Germline loops: CDR1 LNHDA, CDR2 SQIVND (reference sequence). V lost 5 bases and J lost 4, with 15 bases in between. The CDR3 is made up of 15 amino acids. The CDR3 reads CASSPLSGGYNEQFF. CDR3 in DNA: TGTGCCAGTAGTCCACTTTCAGGCGGGTACAATGAGCAGTTCTTC.

This clone was counted once. The chain is built from TRBV29-1 and TRBJ2-5; a possible D gene is TRBD1 (6 bases). CDR1 SQVTM and CDR2 ANQGSEA come from the germline V gene. CDR3 length equals 15 residues. Trimming shortened V by 2 bases and J by 5 bases, and 18 bases separated the two germline ends. CDR3 loop: CSVESGQGSYETQYF. The CDR3 bases are TGCAGCGTTGAATCGGGGCAGGGGTCTTACGAGACCCAGTACTTC.

This chain uses TRBV30 with TRBJ2-7, with a weak D call TRBD2 (5 bases). The CDR3 runs 12 residues. The V and J ends lost 4 bases and 7 bases respectively, with 14 bases between them. CDR1 GTSNPN and CDR2 SVGIG come from the germline V gene (reference sequence). The CDR3 loop is CAWNPTRGEQYF. DNA for the CDR3: TGTGCCTGGAATCCCACCCGAGGGGAGCAGTACTTC.

V and J are TRBV29-1 and TRBJ2-3; D gene ambiguous. V was trimmed by 3 bases and J by 1 base, leaving 5 bases between them. Germline CDR1 reads SQVTM; CDR2 reads ANQGSEA. The length of the CDR3 is 12 residues. For the CDR3, the DNA is TGCAGCGTTGATGAGGGCACAGATACGCAGTATTTT. Translating gives CSVDEGTDTQYF.

V gene TRBV2 combines with J gene TRBJ1-4; TRBD1 matches at 7 bases. The germline CDR1 and CDR2 sequences are SNHLY and FYNNEI. The CDR3 extends over 16 amino acids. The V gene end was trimmed by 3 bases and the J gene end by 5 bases; junction bases not matched to a gene: 9. CDR3 sequence reads: CASSDADRVANEKLFF. CDR3 nucleotide sequence: TGTGCCAGCAGTGACGCAGACAGGGTGGCAAATGAAAAACTGTTTTTT.

The chain joins TRBV19 to TRBJ2-7; maybe TRBD1 (6 bases). V gave up 6 bases and J gave up 7 bases, with 16 bases separating them. Germline loops: CDR1 LNHDA, CDR2 SQIVND (reference sequence). The CDR3 has 13 residues. The CDR3 region is CASSEQGLGEQYF. DNA for the CDR3: TGTGCCAGTAGCGAACAGGGTTTGGGGGAGCAGTACTTC.